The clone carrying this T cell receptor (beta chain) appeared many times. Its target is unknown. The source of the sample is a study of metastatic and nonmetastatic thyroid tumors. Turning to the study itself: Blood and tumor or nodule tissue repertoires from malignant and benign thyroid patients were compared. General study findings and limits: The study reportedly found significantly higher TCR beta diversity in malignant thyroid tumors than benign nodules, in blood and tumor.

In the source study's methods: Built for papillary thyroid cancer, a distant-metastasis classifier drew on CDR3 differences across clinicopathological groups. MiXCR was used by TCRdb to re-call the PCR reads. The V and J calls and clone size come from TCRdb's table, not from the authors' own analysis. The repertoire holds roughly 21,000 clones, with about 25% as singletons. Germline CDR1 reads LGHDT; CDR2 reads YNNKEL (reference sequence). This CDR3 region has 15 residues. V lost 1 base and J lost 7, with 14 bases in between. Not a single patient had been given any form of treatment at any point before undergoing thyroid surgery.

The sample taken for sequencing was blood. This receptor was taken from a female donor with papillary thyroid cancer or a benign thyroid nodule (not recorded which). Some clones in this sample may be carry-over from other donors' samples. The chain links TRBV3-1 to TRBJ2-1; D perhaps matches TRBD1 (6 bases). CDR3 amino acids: CASSQAWGLENEQFF. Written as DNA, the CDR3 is TGTGCCAGCAGCCAAGCCTGGGGGCTCGAGAATGAGCAGTTCTTC.